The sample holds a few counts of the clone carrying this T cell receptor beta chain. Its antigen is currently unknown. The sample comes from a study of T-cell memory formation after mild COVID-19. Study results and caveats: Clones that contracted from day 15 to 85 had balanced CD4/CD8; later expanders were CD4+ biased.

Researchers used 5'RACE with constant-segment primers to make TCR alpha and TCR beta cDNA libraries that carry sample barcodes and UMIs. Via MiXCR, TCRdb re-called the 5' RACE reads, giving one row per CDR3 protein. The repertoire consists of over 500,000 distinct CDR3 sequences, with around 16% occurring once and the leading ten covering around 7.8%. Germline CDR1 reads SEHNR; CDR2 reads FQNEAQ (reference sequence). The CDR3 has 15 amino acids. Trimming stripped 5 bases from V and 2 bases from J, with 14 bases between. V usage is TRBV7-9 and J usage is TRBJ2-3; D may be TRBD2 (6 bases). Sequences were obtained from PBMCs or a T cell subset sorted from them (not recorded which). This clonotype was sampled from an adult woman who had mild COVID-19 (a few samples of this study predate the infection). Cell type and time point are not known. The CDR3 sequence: CASSPPARDTDTQYF. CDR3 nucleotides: TGTGCCAGCAGCCCTCCCGCGCGGGACACAGATACGCAGTATTTT. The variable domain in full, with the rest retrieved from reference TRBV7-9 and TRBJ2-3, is DTGVSQNPRHKITKRGQNVTFRCDPISEHNRLYWYRQTLGQGPEFLTYFQNEAQLEKSRLLSDRFSAERPKGSFSTLEIQRTEQGDSAMYLCASSPPARDTDTQYFGPGTRLTVL.